Below are 8 T cell receptor beta chains sequenced from a single sample in a study of OX40 agonist ivuxolimab in advanced cancers. Receptor libraries were prepared by the immunoSEQ multiplex PCR assay. The table was pulled from immuneACCESS by TCRdb, which kept in-frame rearrangements only. Such tables lose some clones; where checked, under half of the loss comes from unresolved V genes, and the rest has no known cause. The sample data list 70,000 or so clones, and around 88% of these were observed just once. Around 2% of the sample is in the top ten clones. The specimen comprised CD4+ or CD8+ T cells sorted from blood, sampled in a trial of the OX40 agonist ivuxolimab. Receptor source: an adult with an advanced solid tumor such as melanoma, head and neck, liver or kidney cancer.

The chain is built from TRBV9 and TRBJ2-3, with 9 bases that match TRBD2. Trimming took 4 bases from V and 3 from J; bases not matched to a gene: 18. CDR3 length: 19 amino acids. The germline gives CDR1 SGDLS, CDR2 YYNGEE. The CDR3 DNA follows: TGTGCCAGCAGCCCCACCCGGAGGTCTAGCGGGGTGACGACAGATACGCAGTATTTT. Translation: CASSPTRRSSGVTTDTQYF.

The chain links TRBV28 to TRBJ2-7; D might be TRBD1 (5 bases). Germline V lookup: CDR1 MDHEN, CDR2 SYDVKM. This CDR3 is 14 amino acids long. With 6 bases removed from V and 0 bases from J, the gap between germline ends came to 12 bases. Here the CDR3 reads CASRTTDFSYEQYF. CDR3 DNA: TGTGCCAGCAGGACGACAGATTTCTCCTACGAGCAGTACTTC.

J is TRBJ1-6 and V is TRBV18; TRBD1 is a possible D gene (6 bases). This CDR3 has 14 amino acids. The germline V gene has CDR1 KGHSH and CDR2 LQKENI. Trimming removed 3 bases at V and 5 bases at J, with 8 bases between. CDR3 residues: CASSPSGDNSPLHF. Written as DNA, the CDR3 is TGTGCCAGCTCACCCTCAGGGGATAATTCACCCCTCCACTTT.

The chain uses TRBV4-2 and TRBJ2-2; 8 bases are a match to TRBD1. Germline CDR1 is LGHNA and CDR2 is YNFKEQ. CDR3 length equals 16 residues. The V segment lost 4 bases and the J segment 6 bases; nucleotides outside the gene matches: 10. This CDR3 reads CASSLAQGAGSGELFF. CDR3 coding DNA: TGTGCCAGCAGCCTCGCGCAGGGGGCGGGGTCCGGGGAGCTGTTTTTT.

The chain is built from TRBV21-1 and TRBJ2-3; TRBD2, the table's D call, lacks a check against the DNA. TRBV21-1 is shown as a pseudogene. This CDR3 has 15 amino acids. This CDR3 reads CATRTASDYTDTQYF. The CDR3 bases are TGTGCCACCAGGACAGCTAGCGACTACACAGATACGCAGTATTTT.

V usage is TRBV7-4 and J usage is TRBJ1-5; D may be TRBD1 (6 bases). Germline CDR1 and CDR2: SGHVT and SQSDAQ. V lost 5 bases and J 2 bases, leaving 19 bases between the germline ends. There are 17 residues in the CDR3. CDR3 residues: CASSQLGGSKGNQPQHF. The CDR3 DNA reads TGTGCCAGCAGCCAACTAGGGGGTTCGAAGGGCAATCAGCCCCAGCATTTT.

V gene TRBV28 combines with J gene TRBJ2-3; 12 bases are shared with TRBD2. The CDR3 runs 16 residues. V was clipped by 8 bases and J by 2 bases; unmatched bases: 8. The V gene's germline CDR1 is MDHEN and CDR2 SYDVKM. This CDR3 reads CASAARLAGDTDTQYF. The DNA of the CDR3 is TGTGCCAGCGCCGCCCGACTAGCGGGAGACACAGATACGCAGTATTTT.

The rearrangement uses TRBV7-9 and TRBJ2-2; 7 bases agree with TRBD1. J was trimmed by 3 bases and V by 5 bases; bases with no gene match: 6. CDR1 and CDR2 from the germline V gene are SEHNR and FQNEAQ (reference sequence). The CDR3 totals 15 residues. The CDR3: CASSIGQDYTGELFF. CDR3 coding DNA: TGTGCCAGCAGCATTGGACAGGACTACACCGGGGAGCTGTTTTTT.